This paragraph covers one T cell receptor beta chain sequence. This record comes from a study of blood T cells in healthy people across ages. The use of a sample-barcoded 5' primer and a J-beta primer mix characterized a second PCR of roughly 6 to 11 cycles. A single record per CDR3 protein comes from TCRdb applying MiXCR to the 5' RACE reads. The table has approximately 960,000 distinct CDR3 sequences, around 29% seen once; the top ten hold roughly 10%. V was clipped by 6 bases and J by 0 bases, with 14 bases between them. CDR1 and CDR2 from the germline V gene are SQVTM and ANQGSEA. CDR3 length: 14 residues. These data were likewise used in another study, on T cells of mothers and their children.

The gene calls are TRBV29-1 and TRBJ1-2; D unclear. The TCR comes from a woman aged 35 to 49 in good health. Sequenced sample: blood. The CDR3 is CSVGTRYTNYGYTF. The DNA for the CDR3 is TGCAGCGTAGGCACCCGGTACACTAACTATGGCTACACCTTC.